The next 19 T cell receptor beta chains were all read from a single sample in a study of cytomegalovirus exposure and HLA in healthy donors. The PCR employed 60 Vbeta primers together with 13 Jbeta primers. Profiled with immunoSEQ multiplex PCR; TCRdb holds only in-frame clones, not every one. The sample table sets out under 200,000 clones. The sample taken for sequencing was PBMCs. These receptors all come from a man under 40 in good health and CMV-seronegative.

V usage is TRBV5-4 and J usage is TRBJ1-6; D is undetermined. The germline V gene has CDR1 SGHNT and CDR2 YYREEE (reference sequence). The V end was cut by 4 bases, the J end by 0 bases, with 14 bases between. The length of the CDR3 is 17 residues. The CDR3 DNA sequence: TGTGCCAGCAGCCCCCGGTCGGGGTCCTCCTATAATTCACCCCTCCACTTT. Translation gives CASSPRSGSSYNSPLHF.

This chain joins TRBV6-5 and TRBJ1-5; D is unresolved. V was shortened by 5 bases and J by 0 bases, with 8 bases between the two germline ends. Looked up from germline, CDR1 is MNHEY and CDR2 is SVGAGI. This CDR3 has 14 residues. For the CDR3, the DNA is TGTGCCAGCAGTGGAGGGAGTAGCAATCAGCCCCAGCATTTT. Encoded protein: CASSGGSSNQPQHF.

The rearrangement links TRBV6-1 to TRBJ2-3, with a weak D call TRBD2 (6 bases). The CDR3 spans 15 residues. V lost 8 bases, J lost 2 bases, and 17 bases lay in between. Germline V lookup: CDR1 MNHNS, CDR2 SASEGT. The CDR3 spells CASGAGTANTDTQYF. The DNA for the CDR3 is TGTGCCAGCGGGGCGGGGACGGCCAACACAGATACGCAGTATTTT.

This chain connects TRBV6-5 to TRBJ1-1; D is unclear. V was pared by 0 bases and J by 4 bases, with 9 bases between. CDR1 is MNHEY and CDR2 is SVGAGI in the germline V gene. CDR3 size: 14 residues. Written as DNA, the CDR3 is TGTGCCAGCAGTTACTCGATTCCGGGCACTGAAGCTTTCTTT. Encoded protein: CASSYSIPGTEAFF.

The chain carries TRBV9 and TRBJ2-7, with TRBD1 as a possible D gene (5 bases). The length of the CDR3 is 14 residues. Trimming shortened V by 0 bases and J by 2 bases, and 9 bases separated the two germline ends. CDR1 is SGDLS, CDR2 YYNGEE, per germline. Written as DNA, the CDR3 is TGTGCCAGCAGCGTAGAACAGGCAACCTACGAGCAGTACTTC. It yields the protein CASSVEQATYEQYF.

The chain employs TRBV19 and TRBJ1-1, with TRBD1 matching over 7 bases. Germline loops: CDR1 LNHDA, CDR2 SQIVND (reference sequence). This CDR3 has 14 residues. Losses at the gene ends were 3 bases for V and 0 bases for J; bases not matched to a gene: 1. CDR3 bases: TGTGCCAGTAGTATGACAGGGATGAACACTGAAGCTTTCTTT. It translates to CASSMTGMNTEAFF.

The V and J genes are TRBV2 and TRBJ1-2; weak D call: TRBD1 (5 bases). The CDR3 is made up of 14 amino acids. Deletions cut 4 bases from V and 3 bases from J, with 12 bases between. Germline loops: CDR1 SNHLY, CDR2 FYNNEI. The chain's CDR3 is CASSVEGTYYGYTF. The CDR3 bases are TGTGCCAGCAGTGTGGAGGGGACGTACTATGGCTACACCTTC.

V gene TRBV30 combines with J gene TRBJ1-6; weak D call: TRBD1 (5 bases). Germline V gene data show CDR1 as GTSNPN and CDR2 as SVGIG (reference sequence). The CDR3 loop spans 13 amino acids. Trimming pared 5 bases from V and 9 bases from J, leaving 14 bases between. CDR3 amino acids: CAWGPWQGSPLHF. The CDR3 DNA follows: TGTGCCTGGGGCCCGTGGCAGGGTTCACCCCTCCACTTT.

The rearrangement uses TRBV28 and TRBJ1-1; tentative D call: TRBD1 (5 bases). CDR3 length equals 16 residues. Germline assignment: CDR1 MDHEN and CDR2 SYDVKM. V was pared by 7 bases and J by 5 bases, with 23 bases between. The CDR3 DNA is TGTGCCAGCATTCCGCCGTTTGGCAGGGATCAAACTGAAGCTTTCTTT. Protein product: CASIPPFGRDQTEAFF.

The chain joins TRBV6-6 to TRBJ2-7; D might be TRBD1 (5 bases). Germline CDR1 reads MNHNY; CDR2 reads SVGAGI (reference sequence). The ends were cut back, 5 bases at V and 2 bases at J, with 13 bases in the middle. The CDR3 loop spans 14 amino acids. The CDR3 reads CASSRGTEPYEQYF. The CDR3 nucleotides read TGTGCCAGCAGTAGGGGTACAGAACCCTACGAGCAGTACTTC.

The CDR3 region is CASSLRQGATYEQYF. The CDR3 DNA reads TGTGCCAGCTCACTCCGACAGGGGGCTACCTACGAGCAGTACTTC. The rearrangement links TRBV18 to TRBJ2-7; 10 nucleotides match TRBD1. Germline lookup yields CDR1 KGHSH and CDR2 LQKENI. The CDR3 sequence is 15 residues long. Germline trimming cut 4 bases from V and 2 bases from J; bases unmatched to any gene: 5.

The chain employs TRBV7-8 and TRBJ2-2; D uncertain. Germline V gene lookup returns CDR1 SGHVS and CDR2 FQNEAQ. CDR3 length: 15 amino acids. Between the trimmed V and J ends, which lost 1 base and 2 bases, there was a span of 8 bases. The CDR3 spells CASSLVVINTGELFF. CDR3 nucleotide sequence: TGTGCCAGCAGCTTAGTAGTCATCAACACCGGGGAGCTGTTTTTT. The whole variable domain, remainder taken from reference TRBV7-8 and TRBJ2-2, is GAGVSQSPRYKVAKRGQDVALRCDPISGHVSLFWYQQALGQGPEFLTYFQNEAQLDKSGLPSDRFFAERPEGSVSTLKIQRTQQEDSAVYLCASSLVVINTGELFFGEGSRLTVL.

The V call is TRBV10-1, the J call TRBJ2-7; TRBD2 is a possible D gene (5 bases). Germline V lookup: CDR1 WNHNN, CDR2 SYGVQD (reference sequence). V was trimmed by 0 bases and J by 3 bases, leaving 12 bases between them. The CDR3 extends over 15 amino acids. The CDR3 is CASSESRGQDYEQYF. In DNA form, the CDR3 reads TGCGCCAGCAGTGAGTCAAGAGGGCAGGACTACGAGCAGTACTTC.

The chain couples TRBV10-3 to TRBJ2-7; D is unresolved. V lost 10 bases and J 0 bases, leaving 16 bases between the germline ends. The CDR3 covers 14 residues. CDR1 ENHRY and CDR2 SYGVKD come from the germline V gene. The CDR3 loop reads CASLQSLSSYEQYF. For the CDR3, the DNA is TGTGCCAGCTTACAGAGCCTTAGCTCCTACGAGCAGTACTTC.

The chain links TRBV10-3 to TRBJ2-7; D unclear. The CDR3 runs to 16 residues. In germline, CDR1 is ENHRY, CDR2 SYGVKD. With 0 bases removed from V and 4 bases from J, the gap between germline ends came to 16 bases. The CDR3 spells CAISESTLGSLYEQYF. The DNA for the CDR3 is TGTGCCATCAGTGAGTCGACTCTCGGCAGTTTATACGAGCAGTACTTC.

The chain combines TRBV5-1 with TRBJ2-7, with D tentatively TRBD2 (6 bases). Germline-derived CDR1 and CDR2 are SGHRS and YFSETQ. V was shortened by 3 bases and J by 2 bases, with 15 bases between the two germline ends. This CDR3 is 15 amino acids long. The CDR3 coding sequence is TGCGCCAGCAGCTCCCGGGGAGGCGCTACCTACGAGCAGTACTTC. Translation: CASSSRGGATYEQYF.

The rearrangement links TRBV6-5 to TRBJ1-3; perhaps TRBD1 as D (6 bases). Trimming removed 4 bases from V and 0 bases from J, with 13 bases in between. This CDR3 is built from 16 residues. Germline V lookup: CDR1 MNHEY, CDR2 SVGAGI. As DNA, the CDR3 is TGTGCCAGCAGTTCGGACAGCGAAAGCTCTGGAAACACCATATATTTT. Its protein is CASSSDSESSGNTIYF.

J is TRBJ1-1 and V is TRBV18, with 7 bases matching TRBD1. Germline assignment: CDR1 KGHSH and CDR2 LQKENI. Trimming took 2 bases from V and 1 from J; bases not matched to a gene: 4. The CDR3 length is 15 residues. The CDR3 DNA reads as TGTGCCAGCTCACCAAGATCAGGGGGGAACACTGAAGCTTTCTTT. It translates to CASSPRSGGNTEAFF. The full variable domain, with the rest looked up from reference TRBV18 and TRBJ1-1, is NAGVMQNPRHLVRRRGQEARLRCSPMKGHSHVYWYRQLPEEGLKFMVYLQKENIIDESGMPKERFSAEFPKEGPSILRIQQVVRGDSAAYFCASSPRSGGNTEAFFGQGTRLTVV.

The chain employs TRBV11-2 and TRBJ2-3; 9 bases align to TRBD2. V lost 5 bases and J lost 2; bases outside the gene matches: 8. Germline values: CDR1 SGHAT, CDR2 FQNNGV. This CDR3 is 16 amino acids long. DNA of the CDR3: TGTGCCAGCAGCCCCAAGGGGACTAGCCCCACAGATACGCAGTATTTT. Translation gives CASSPKGTSPTDTQYF.